This T cell receptor beta chain was sequenced in a study of cytomegalovirus exposure and HLA in healthy donors. General study findings and limits: In vitro work confirmed that a few CMV-associated chains recognize CMV antigens. The authors later linked a missense DCLRE1C variant to TCR beta V- and J-gene trimming.

Primers: 60 Vbeta forward and 13 Jbeta reverse. The data were produced by immunoSEQ multiplex PCR, yet TCRdb's version contains in-frame clones alone and is incomplete. This repertoire shows around 180,000 clones, 65% to 85% found once; its top ten account for 1.5% to 2%. Notes on this clone: Its antigen is as yet unknown.

This CDR3 comprises 16 residues. CDR1 is ENHRY and CDR2 is SYGVKD in the germline V gene. With 0 bases clipped from V and 4 bases from J, the junction kept 7 bases outside the gene matches. The specimen was PBMCs. The chain combines TRBV10-3 with TRBJ1-2; 8 positions match TRBD1. The clonotype was recovered from a man aged 18 to 30 in good health and CMV-seronegative. Written as DNA, the CDR3 is TGTGCCATCAGTGAGTCGGACAGGGACACGCTCTATGGCTACACCTTC. Translated, it gives CAISESDRDTLYGYTF.